This T cell receptor (beta chain) was profiled in a study of blood T cell repertoires in COVID-19. The wider study: Collection of acute and convalescent COVID-19 samples took place in the United States, Italy and Spain. Sources were T cells, B-cell-depleted T cells, or PBMCs; the material itself was cDNA or gDNA.

Under the authors' procedure: Amplification with reference gene primers provided the estimates of nucleated cell counts. Some clones are missing from TCRdb's copy, which holds only in-frame ones; the method was immunoSEQ multiplex PCR. V, J and clone size reflect that table, while D and trimming were determined from the DNA. The sample lists tens of thousands of clones; around 84% were seen once. The CDR3 length is 16 residues. With 3 bases clipped from V and 8 bases from J, the junction kept 12 bases outside the gene matches. The germline gives CDR1 MGHRA, CDR2 YSYEKL. Sequencing was done on a sample of peripheral blood. The gene calls are TRBV4-1 and TRBJ2-1; 8 bases line up with TRBD1. This receptor was identified in a man aged 65-85 years with active or convalescent COVID-19. CDR3 sequence (DNA): TGCGCCAGCAGCCAGGGGGCAGGGGGCGCGTGGCATGAGCAGTTCTTC. As protein: CASSQGAGGAWHEQFF.